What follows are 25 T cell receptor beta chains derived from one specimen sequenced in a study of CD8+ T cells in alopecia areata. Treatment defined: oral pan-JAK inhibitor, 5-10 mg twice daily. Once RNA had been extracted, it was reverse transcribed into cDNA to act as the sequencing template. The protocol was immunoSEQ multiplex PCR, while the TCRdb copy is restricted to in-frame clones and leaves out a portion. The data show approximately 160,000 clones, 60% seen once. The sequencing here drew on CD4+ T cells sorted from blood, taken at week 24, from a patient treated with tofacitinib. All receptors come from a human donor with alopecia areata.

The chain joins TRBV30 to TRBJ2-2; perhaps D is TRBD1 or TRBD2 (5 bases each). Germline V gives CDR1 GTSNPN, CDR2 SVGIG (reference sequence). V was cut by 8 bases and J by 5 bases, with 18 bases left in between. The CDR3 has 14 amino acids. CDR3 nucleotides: TGTGCCGGACCCAGGGTTCGGGGAACCGGGGAGCTGTTTTTT. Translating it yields CAGPRVRGTGELFF.

CDR3 in DNA: TGTGCCAGCAGCCTACCAGGGAAAAAACTGTTTTTT. Its translation is CASSLPGKKLFF. The V call is TRBV11-2, the J call TRBJ1-4; weak D call: TRBD1 (5 bases). Germline V gene sequence: CDR1 SGHAT, CDR2 FQNNGV. The V and J ends lost 5 bases and 9 bases respectively, with 10 bases between them. The CDR3 is 12 residues long.

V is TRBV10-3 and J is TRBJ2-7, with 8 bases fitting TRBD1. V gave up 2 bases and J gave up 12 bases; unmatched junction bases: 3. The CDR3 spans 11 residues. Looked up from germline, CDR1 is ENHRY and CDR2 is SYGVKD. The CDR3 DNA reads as TGTGCCATCAGTGAGCTGGACAGGGTGTACTTC. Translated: CAISELDRVYF.

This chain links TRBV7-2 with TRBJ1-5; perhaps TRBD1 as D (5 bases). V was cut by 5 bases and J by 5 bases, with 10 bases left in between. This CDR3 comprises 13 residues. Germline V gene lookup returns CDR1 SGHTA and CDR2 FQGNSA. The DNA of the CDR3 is TGTGCCAGCAGCAACCGGGACGATCAGCCCCAGCATTTT. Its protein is CASSNRDDQPQHF.

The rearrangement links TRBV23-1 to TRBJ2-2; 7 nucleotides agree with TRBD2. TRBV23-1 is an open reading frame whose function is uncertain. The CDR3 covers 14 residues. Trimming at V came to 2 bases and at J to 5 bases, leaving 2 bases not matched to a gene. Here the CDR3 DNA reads TGCGCCAGCAGTCAAATGGGACTAACCGGGGAGCTGTTTTTT. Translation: CASSQMGLTGELFF.

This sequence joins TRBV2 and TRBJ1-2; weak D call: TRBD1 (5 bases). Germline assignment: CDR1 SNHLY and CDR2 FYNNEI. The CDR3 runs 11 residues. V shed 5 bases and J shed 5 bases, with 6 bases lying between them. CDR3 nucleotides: TGTGCCAGCAGTCAGGGATATGGCTACACCTTC. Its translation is CASSQGYGYTF.

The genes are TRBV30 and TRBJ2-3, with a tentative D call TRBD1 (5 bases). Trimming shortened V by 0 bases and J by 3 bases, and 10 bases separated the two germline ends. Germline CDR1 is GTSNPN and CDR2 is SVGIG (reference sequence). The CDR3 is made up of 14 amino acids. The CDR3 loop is CAWSVGQGTDTQYF. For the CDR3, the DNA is TGTGCCTGGAGTGTCGGGCAGGGAACAGATACGCAGTATTTT. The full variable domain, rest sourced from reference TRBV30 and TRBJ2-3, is SQTIHQWPATLVQPVGSPLSLECTVEGTSNPNLYWYRQAAGRGLQLLFYSVGIGQISSEVPQNLSASRPQDRQFILSSKKLLLSDSGFYLCAWSVGQGTDTQYFGPGTRLTVL.

The CDR3 is CSVEVRGSGSEAFF. The CDR3 nucleotides read TGCAGCGTTGAAGTGAGGGGGAGTGGGTCTGAAGCTTTCTTT. V is TRBV29-1 and J is TRBJ1-1; the D gene is possibly TRBD1 (6 bases). Germline CDR1 is SQVTM and CDR2 is ANQGSEA. The CDR3 runs to 14 residues. V was pared by 1 base and J by 6 bases, with 15 bases between. The complete variable domain, with remaining parts taken from reference TRBV29-1 and TRBJ1-1, reads SAVISQKPSRDICQRGTSLTIQCQVDSQVTMMFWYRQQPGQSLTLIATANQGSEATYESGFVIDKFPISRPNLTFSTLTVSNMSPEDSSIYLCSVEVRGSGSEAFFGQGTRLTVV.

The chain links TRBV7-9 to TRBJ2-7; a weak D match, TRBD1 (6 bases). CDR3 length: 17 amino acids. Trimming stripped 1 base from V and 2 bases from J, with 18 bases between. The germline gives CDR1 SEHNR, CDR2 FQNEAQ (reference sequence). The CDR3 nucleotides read TGTGCCAGCAGCTTAGGGCGGAACCGGGACAACACCTACGAGCAGTACTTC. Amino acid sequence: CASSLGRNRDNTYEQYF.

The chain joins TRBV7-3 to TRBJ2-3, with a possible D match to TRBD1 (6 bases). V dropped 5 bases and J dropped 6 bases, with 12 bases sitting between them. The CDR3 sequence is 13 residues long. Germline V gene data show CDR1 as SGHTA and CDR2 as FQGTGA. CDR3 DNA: TGTGCCAGCAGCATACAGGGCGGGGATACGCAGTATTTT. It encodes CASSIQGGDTQYF.

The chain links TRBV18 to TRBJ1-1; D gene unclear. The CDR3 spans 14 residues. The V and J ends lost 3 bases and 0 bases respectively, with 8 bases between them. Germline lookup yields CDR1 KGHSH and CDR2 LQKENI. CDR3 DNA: TGTGCCAGCTCACCTAACCAATTGAACACTGAAGCTTTCTTT. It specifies CASSPNQLNTEAFF.

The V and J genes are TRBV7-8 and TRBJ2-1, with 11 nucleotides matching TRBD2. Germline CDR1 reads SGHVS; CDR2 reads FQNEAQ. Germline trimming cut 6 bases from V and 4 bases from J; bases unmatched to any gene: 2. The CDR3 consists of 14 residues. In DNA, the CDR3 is TGTGCCAGCAGACTAGCGGGGGATTACAATGAGCAGTTCTTC. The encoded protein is CASRLAGDYNEQFF.

The CDR3 spells CASSQSSGGAYNEQFF. The CDR3 region has the DNA TGTGCCAGCAGCCAGTCTAGCGGGGGGGCCTACAATGAGCAGTTCTTC. The chain joins TRBV4-2 to TRBJ2-1; TRBD2 matches 12 bases. The germline V gene has CDR1 LGHNA and CDR2 YNFKEQ. V was clipped by 3 bases and J by 2 bases; unmatched bases: 2. The CDR3 is 16 amino acids.

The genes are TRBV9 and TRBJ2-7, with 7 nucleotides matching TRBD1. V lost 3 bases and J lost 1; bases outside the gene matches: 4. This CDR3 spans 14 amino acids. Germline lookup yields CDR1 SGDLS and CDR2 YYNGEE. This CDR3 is CASSAWDRSYEQYF. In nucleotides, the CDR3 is TGTGCCAGCAGCGCATGGGACAGATCCTACGAGCAGTACTTC. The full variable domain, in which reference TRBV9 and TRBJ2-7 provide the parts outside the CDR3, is DSGVTQTPKHLITATGQRVTLRCSPRSGDLSVYWYQQSLDQGLQFLIQYYNGEERAKGNILERFSAQQFPDLHSELNLSSLELGDSALYFCASSAWDRSYEQYFGPGTRLTVT.

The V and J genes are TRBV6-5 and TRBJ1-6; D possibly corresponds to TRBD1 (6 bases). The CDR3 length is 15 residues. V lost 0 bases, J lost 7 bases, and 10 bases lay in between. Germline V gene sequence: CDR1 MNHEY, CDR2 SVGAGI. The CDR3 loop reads CASSYSQGPNSPLHF. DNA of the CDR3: TGTGCCAGCAGTTACTCGCAGGGGCCAAATTCACCCCTCCACTTT.

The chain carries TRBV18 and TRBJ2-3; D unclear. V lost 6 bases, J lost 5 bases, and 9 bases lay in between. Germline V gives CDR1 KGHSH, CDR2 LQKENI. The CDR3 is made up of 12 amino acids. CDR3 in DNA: TGTGCCAGCTCGGCAGAGGAAGATACGCAGTATTTT. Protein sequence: CASSAEEDTQYF.

CDR3 region: CSATPNYGYTF. The DNA for the CDR3 is TGCAGTGCTACCCCTAACTATGGCTACACCTTC. This sequence joins TRBV20-1 and TRBJ1-2; no reliable D call. Germline V gene lookup returns CDR1 DFQATT and CDR2 SNEGSKA (reference sequence). CDR3 length equals 11 residues. V shed 4 bases and J shed 0 bases, with 3 bases lying between them.

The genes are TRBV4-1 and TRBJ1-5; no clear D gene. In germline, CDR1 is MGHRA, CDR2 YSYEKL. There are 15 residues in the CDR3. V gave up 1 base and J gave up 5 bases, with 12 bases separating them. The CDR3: CASSQAEVLHQPQHF. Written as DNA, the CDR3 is TGCGCCAGCAGCCAAGCGGAAGTCCTACATCAGCCCCAGCATTTT.

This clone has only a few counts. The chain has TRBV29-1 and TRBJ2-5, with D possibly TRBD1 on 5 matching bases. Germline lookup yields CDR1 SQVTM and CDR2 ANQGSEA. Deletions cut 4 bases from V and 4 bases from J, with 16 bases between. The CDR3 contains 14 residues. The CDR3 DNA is TGCAGCGTTGGGGGCTCGTGGGGCCTAGAGACCCAGTACTTC. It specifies CSVGGSWGLETQYF.

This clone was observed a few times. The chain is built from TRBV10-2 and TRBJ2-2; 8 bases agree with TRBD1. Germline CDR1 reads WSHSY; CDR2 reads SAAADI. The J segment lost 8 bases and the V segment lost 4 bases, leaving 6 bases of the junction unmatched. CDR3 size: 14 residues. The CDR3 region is CASSGTGPTGELFF. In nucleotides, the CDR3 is TGCGCCAGCAGTGGGACAGGGCCCACGGGGGAGCTGTTTTTT.

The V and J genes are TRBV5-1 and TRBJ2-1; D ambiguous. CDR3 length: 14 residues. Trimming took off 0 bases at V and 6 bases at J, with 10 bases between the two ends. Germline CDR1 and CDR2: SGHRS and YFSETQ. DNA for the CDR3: TGCGCCAGCAGCTTGGGGCAGGAGTTCAATGAGCAGTTCTTC. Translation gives CASSLGQEFNEQFF.

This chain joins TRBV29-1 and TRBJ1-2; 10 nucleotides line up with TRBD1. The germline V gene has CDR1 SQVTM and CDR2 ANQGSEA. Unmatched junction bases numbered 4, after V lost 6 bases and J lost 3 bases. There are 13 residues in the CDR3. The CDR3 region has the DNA TGCAGCGTGACAGGGGGCGCGCACTATGGCTACACCTTC. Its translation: CSVTGGAHYGYTF.

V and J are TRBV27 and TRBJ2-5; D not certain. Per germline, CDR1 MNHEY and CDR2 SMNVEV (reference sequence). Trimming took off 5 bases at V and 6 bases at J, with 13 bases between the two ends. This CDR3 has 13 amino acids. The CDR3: CASSGFSGQTQYF. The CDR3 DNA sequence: TGTGCCAGCAGTGGTTTCTCCGGGCAGACCCAGTACTTC.

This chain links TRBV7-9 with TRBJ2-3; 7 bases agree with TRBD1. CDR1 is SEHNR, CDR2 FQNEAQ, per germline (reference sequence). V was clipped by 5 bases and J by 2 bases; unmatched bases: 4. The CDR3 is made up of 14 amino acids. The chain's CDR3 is CASSPTGYTDTQYF. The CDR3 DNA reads TGTGCCAGCAGCCCGACAGGGTACACAGATACGCAGTATTTT. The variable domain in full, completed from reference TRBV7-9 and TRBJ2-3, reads DTGVSQNPRHKITKRGQNVTFRCDPISEHNRLYWYRQTLGQGPEFLTYFQNEAQLEKSRLLSDRFSAERPKGSFSTLEIQRTEQGDSAMYLCASSPTGYTDTQYFGPGTRLTVL.

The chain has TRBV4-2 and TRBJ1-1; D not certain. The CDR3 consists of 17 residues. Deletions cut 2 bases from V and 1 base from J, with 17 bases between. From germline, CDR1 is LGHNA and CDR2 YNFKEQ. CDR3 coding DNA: TGTGCCAGCAGCCAAATCCCCGGGAGTGGAGGGAACACTGAAGCTTTCTTT. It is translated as CASSQIPGSGGNTEAFF.